This T cell receptor beta chain is from a study of PD-1 blockade in mismatch repair-deficient tumors. The V gene's germline CDR1 is LNHDA and CDR2 SQIVND (reference sequence). Trimming stripped 6 bases from V and 5 bases from J, with 11 bases between. The CDR3 consists of 13 residues. The TCR-sequenced patients were a few responders to pembrolizumab. Assay used: immunoSEQ multiplex PCR; TCRdb lists only in-frame clones, some missing. This sample has 100,000 or so clones; 82% occur once, and the top ten carry approximately 6.5%. This receptor was taken from an adult with mismatch repair-deficient cancer. The sample here was peripheral blood, taken about 33 weeks after starting pembrolizumab. The chain is built from TRBV19 and TRBJ1-5; perhaps TRBD1 as D (5 bases). The CDR3 reads CASRGVGYQPQHF. The CDR3 bases are TGTGCCAGTAGGGGGGTGGGGTATCAGCCCCAGCATTTT.